This T cell receptor beta chain was identified in a study of T cell responses to AZD1222 COVID-19 vaccine. Study results and caveats: Compared with day 0, the breadth and depth of the Spike-specific TCR repertoire rose significantly after two doses of AZD1222.

Trimming took 5 bases from V and 5 from J; bases not matched to a gene: 6. This CDR3 is built from 14 residues. Germline V gene data show CDR1 as SGHVS and CDR2 as FQNEAQ. Generated by immunoSEQ multiplex PCR, the TCRdb table keeps only in-frame clones and is missing some. Among tens of thousands of clones listed, 85% to 90% were seen once. As concerns this clone: No antigen is known for it.

The sequences come from peripheral blood, collected on day 0 of AZD1222 vaccination. This clonotype originated in an adult in good health. The genes are TRBV7-8 and TRBJ1-2; TRBD1 matches 9 bases. Here the CDR3 reads CASSPQGAGYGYTF. In nucleotides, the CDR3 is TGTGCCAGCAGCCCACAGGGGGCTGGTTATGGCTACACCTTC.